The 11 T cell receptor beta chains given below trace back to one sample, sequenced in a study of PD-L1 blockade in urothelial cancer (dated by TCRdb to between 2016 and 2019). To prepare the library, the immunoSEQ multiplex PCR assay was applied. TCRdb re-hosts the immuneACCESS table, in-frame sequences only. Its copies lack some clones; in the studies checked, an unresolved V gene accounts for under half of them, and the cause for the rest is not known. This sample is represented by some 29,000 clones; over 75% of them were singletons. Roughly 3% of the sample is held by the ten biggest clonotypes. Material: PBMCs, obtained around atezolizumab (anti-PD-L1) treatment. The receptors stem from a man between 50 and 59 years old with urothelial cancer.

V gene TRBV2 combines with J gene TRBJ2-2; TRBD2 matches at 11 bases. With 2 bases clipped from V and 5 bases from J, the junction kept 4 bases outside the gene matches. Germline assignment: CDR1 SNHLY and CDR2 FYNNEI. The CDR3 covers 16 residues. The CDR3 loop reads CASSETSGRSTGELFF. The CDR3 region has the DNA TGTGCCAGCAGTGAAACTAGCGGGAGATCGACCGGGGAGCTGTTTTTT.

This CDR3 reads CASSSRQGYEQYF. The CDR3 nucleotides are TGTGCCAGCAGTTCCCGACAGGGCTACGAGCAGTACTTC. The chain carries TRBV27 and TRBJ2-7; 7 bases match TRBD1. The CDR3 loop spans 13 amino acids. V gave up 4 bases and J gave up 3 bases; unmatched junction bases: 3. The V gene's germline CDR1 is MNHEY and CDR2 SMNVEV (reference sequence).

The V call is TRBV27, the J call TRBJ1-3; D remains unclear. Looked up from germline, CDR1 is MNHEY and CDR2 is SMNVEV (reference sequence). CDR3 length: 13 amino acids. Trimming took off 3 bases at V and 3 bases at J, with 6 bases between the two ends. The CDR3, as DNA: TGTGCCAGCAGTTTCAGTAATGGAAACACCATATATTTT. Protein sequence: CASSFSNGNTIYF.

This clone was seen only once. The chain recombines TRBV28 with TRBJ2-1; D is unclear. CDR1 is MDHEN and CDR2 is SYDVKM in the germline V gene. The CDR3 consists of 12 residues. V was pared by 4 bases and J by 10 bases, with 11 bases between. CDR3: CASSSDSIEQFF. The CDR3 DNA sequence: TGTGCCAGCAGTTCCGACTCCATCGAGCAGTTCTTC.

The V gene is TRBV18, the J gene TRBJ2-4, with D possibly being TRBD2 (5 bases). V was pared by 3 bases and J by 5 bases, with 14 bases between. In germline, CDR1 is KGHSH, CDR2 LQKENI. The CDR3 spans 15 residues. The CDR3 is CASSPFGLDQNIQYF. The CDR3 DNA reads TGTGCCAGCTCACCCTTTGGACTCGACCAAAACATTCAGTACTTC.

The chain has TRBV10-2 and TRBJ2-7; tentatively, D is TRBD2 (6 bases). The germline V gene encodes CDR1 WSHSY and CDR2 SAAADI. The CDR3 contains 12 residues. V was trimmed by 5 bases and J by 6 bases, leaving 11 bases between them. The CDR3 protein is CASSLLAGEQYF. The CDR3 DNA sequence: TGCGCCAGCAGTCTACTAGCAGGCGAGCAGTACTTC.

The chain has TRBV27 and TRBJ2-4; the D gene is possibly TRBD1 (7 bases). CDR1 and CDR2 (germline): MNHEY, SMNVEV (reference sequence). The CDR3 extends over 15 amino acids. Trimming cost V 5 bases and J 5 bases, with 16 bases left between them. The CDR3, as DNA: TGTGCCAGCAGTGCCTTCAGGGGGGCTGAAAACATTCAGTACTTC. This gives the protein CASSAFRGAENIQYF.

Only a few counts were recorded for this clone. This chain links TRBV7-2 with TRBJ2-4, with TRBD1 matching 8 bases. This CDR3 comprises 14 residues. The J segment lost 6 bases and the V segment lost 7 bases, leaving 8 bases of the junction unmatched. Germline V CDR1 and CDR2: SGHTA, FQGNSA. The DNA of the CDR3 is TGTGCCAGCACCCCGGACAGGGTTACAAACATTCAGTACTTC. This translates into CASTPDRVTNIQYF.

V usage is TRBV27 and J usage is TRBJ1-2; D is unclear. Trimming took off 5 bases at V and 1 base at J, with 17 bases between the two ends. CDR1 and CDR2 from the germline V gene are MNHEY and SMNVEV (reference sequence). The CDR3 length is 16 residues. The CDR3 is CASSPTVFLVNYGYTF. As DNA, the CDR3 is TGTGCCAGCAGTCCCACGGTCTTCCTCGTTAACTATGGCTACACCTTC.

The J gene is TRBJ2-1, the V gene TRBV7-8, with 7 bases matching TRBD1. V shed 5 bases and J 3 bases; nucleotides not matched to a gene: 4. The CDR3 consists of 14 residues. Germline CDR1 reads SGHVS; CDR2 reads FQNEAQ. The CDR3: CASSEPGGYNEQFF. CDR3 coding DNA: TGTGCCAGCAGCGAACCAGGGGGCTACAATGAGCAGTTCTTC.

The chain links TRBV19 to TRBJ2-5; 9 bases line up with TRBD1. Trimming took 6 bases from V and 4 from J; bases not matched to a gene: 6. This CDR3 contains 14 residues. Germline-derived CDR1 and CDR2 are LNHDA and SQIVND (reference sequence). The CDR3 nucleotides read TGTGCCAGTAGAAGTACAGGGGGCGGAGAGACCCAGTACTTC. Protein: CASRSTGGGETQYF.